These 14 T cell receptor beta chains share one sample of origin, sequenced in a study of a mutant IDH1 vaccine in newly diagnosed glioma. Their recognized antigens are unknown. The time point is: week 23, last vaccination. Doses consisted of 300 ug of mutant IDH1 20-mer peptide each, paired with topical imiquimod. This table comes from immunoSEQ multiplex PCR, and its TCRdb copy is limited to in-frame clones, with some not included. The sample holds 70,000 to 95,000 clones; 85% are singletons and the top ten take approximately 0.8%. The sequences come from PBMCs, collected from a glioma patient whose treatment included an IDH1 peptide vaccine. The receptor source for this set is a woman aged 45-60 years with glioma.

V is TRBV27 and J is TRBJ2-7, with TRBD2 identical over 10 bases. The CDR3 is made up of 16 amino acids. V was clipped by 5 bases and J by 4 bases; unmatched bases: 11. The germline CDR1 and CDR2 sequences are MNHEY and SMNVEV (reference sequence). The CDR3 spells CASSASSGSFLYEQYF. Written as DNA, the CDR3 is TGTGCCAGCAGTGCCTCTAGCGGGAGCTTTCTTTACGAGCAGTACTTC.

In DNA form, the CDR3 reads TGCAGTGCGGGACAGCTAGGCGAGCAGTACTTC. Translating gives CSAGQLGEQYF. The genes are TRBV20-1 and TRBJ2-7, with 7 bases aligning to TRBD1. The CDR3 totals 11 residues. V dropped 6 bases and J dropped 6; count of bases not matched to a gene: 5. CDR1 is DFQATT and CDR2 is SNEGSKA in the germline V gene (reference sequence).

The chain couples TRBV6-6 to TRBJ2-7; possibly TRBD1 for D (5 bases). The germline V gene encodes CDR1 MNHNY and CDR2 SVGAGI (reference sequence). V lost 5 bases, J lost 0 bases, and 14 bases lay in between. The CDR3 has 15 amino acids. The CDR3 DNA reads as TGTGCCAGCAGTCCCCCAGGGTCCCACTCCTACGAGCAGTACTTC. Amino acid sequence: CASSPPGSHSYEQYF.

This sequence joins TRBV13 and TRBJ1-6, with 8 nucleotides matching TRBD1. Germline V gives CDR1 PRHDT, CDR2 FYEKMQ (reference sequence). V shed 5 bases, J shed 10 bases, and the junction held 10 bases outside the gene matches. The CDR3 has 15 residues. DNA of the CDR3: TGTGCCAGCAGCGCCGGACAGGGAAGAGGATCACCCCTCCACTTT. Translated: CASSAGQGRGSPLHF.

The J gene is TRBJ2-7, the V gene TRBV6-5; maybe TRBD1 (5 bases). Germline V lookup: CDR1 MNHEY, CDR2 SVGAGI. With 5 bases removed from V and 2 bases from J, the gap between germline ends came to 16 bases. This CDR3 contains 15 residues. The CDR3: CASSTEGDKPYEQYF. For the CDR3, the DNA is TGTGCCAGCAGTACGGAAGGGGATAAACCCTACGAGCAGTACTTC.

This clone is a singleton in its sample. The rearrangement uses TRBV6-6 and TRBJ2-1, with 8 bases that match TRBD1. Germline-derived CDR1 and CDR2 are MNHNY and SVGAGI (reference sequence). This CDR3 has 16 amino acids. The J segment lost 5 bases and the V segment lost 0 bases, leaving 6 bases of the junction unmatched. CDR3 bases: TGTGCCAGCAGTTACTCAGGCAGGGGGCAGGACAATGAGCAGTTCTTC. Its protein is CASSYSGRGQDNEQFF.

This clone was seen just once. The chain recombines TRBV7-2 with TRBJ2-5, with 7 bases identical to TRBD2. CDR1 SGHTA and CDR2 FQGNSA come from the germline V gene. V lost 7 bases and J lost 1; bases outside the gene matches: 12. The CDR3 length is 16 residues. The CDR3 reads CASNTGVGGFQETQYF. The CDR3 DNA reads as TGTGCCAGCAACACAGGCGTGGGGGGGTTCCAAGAGACCCAGTACTTC.

The rearrangement joins TRBV5-5 to TRBJ1-2; 7 positions agree with TRBD1. Germline lookup yields CDR1 SGHKS and CDR2 YYEKEE (reference sequence). V shed 4 bases and J 4 bases; nucleotides not matched to a gene: 7. The CDR3 has 14 residues. In DNA, the CDR3 is TGTGCCAGCAGCCAGGGGACAGATATCTATGGCTACACCTTC. This sequence encodes CASSQGTDIYGYTF.

In this sample, this clone turned up a few times. The rearrangement uses TRBV5-1 and TRBJ1-6; TRBD1 matches at 7 bases. From germline, CDR1 is SGHRS and CDR2 YFSETQ. V was clipped by 4 bases and J by 0 bases; unmatched bases: 7. The CDR3 has 17 residues. The CDR3 sequence: CASSLRGSSSYNSPLHF. In nucleotides, the CDR3 is TGCGCCAGCAGCCTCAGGGGGAGCAGCTCCTATAATTCACCCCTCCACTTT.

The gene calls are TRBV9 and TRBJ2-3; D gene uncertain. CDR1 is SGDLS and CDR2 is YYNGEE in the germline V gene. V lost 3 bases and J 2 bases, leaving 7 bases between the germline ends. This CDR3 region has 13 residues. The CDR3 reads CASSGVDTDTQYF. In DNA, the CDR3 is TGTGCCAGCAGCGGGGTAGACACAGATACGCAGTATTTT. Full variable domain (rest looked up from reference TRBV9 and TRBJ2-3): DSGVTQTPKHLITATGQRVTLRCSPRSGDLSVYWYQQSLDQGLQFLIQYYNGEERAKGNILERFSAQQFPDLHSELNLSSLELGDSALYFCASSGVDTDTQYFGPGTRLTVL.

About this clone: Other DNA sequences from this sample encode an identical CDR3 as well. The chain joins TRBV11-2 to TRBJ1-1; D unresolved. The V gene lost 0 bases and the J gene lost 1 base, with 3 bases spanning the gap. CDR3 length equals 13 residues. Germline V lookup: CDR1 SGHAT, CDR2 FQNNGV. CDR3 residues: CASSLDRNTEAFF. DNA for the CDR3: TGTGCCAGCAGCTTAGACCGGAACACTGAAGCTTTCTTT.

This chain uses TRBV11-2 with TRBJ2-3, with D possibly TRBD2 on 5 matching bases. Per germline, CDR1 SGHAT and CDR2 FQNNGV. Deletions cut 0 bases from V and 6 bases from J, with 13 bases between. The CDR3 is made up of 15 amino acids. The DNA for the CDR3 is TGTGCCAGCAGCTTAGAACCCGGACTTAGTGATACGCAGTATTTT. As protein: CASSLEPGLSDTQYF.

The CDR3 sequence is CAIAQGNYEQYF. The CDR3 DNA reads TGTGCCATAGCACAGGGTAACTACGAGCAGTACTTC. The chain joins TRBV10-3 to TRBJ2-7; TRBD1 might be the D (6 bases). CDR1 is ENHRY and CDR2 is SYGVKD in the germline V gene. CDR3 length: 12 residues. Trimming shortened V by 9 bases and J by 3 bases, and 12 bases separated the two germline ends.

This clone was seen more than once but under ten times. V usage is TRBV11-2 and J usage is TRBJ2-1; 9 bases are a match to TRBD2. Germline V gives CDR1 SGHAT, CDR2 FQNNGV. The V segment lost 1 base and the J segment 10 bases; nucleotides outside the gene matches: 5. The CDR3 has 14 amino acids. CDR3 coding DNA: TGTGCCAGCAGCTTAGGGGGACTAGCAAGGGAGCAGTTCTTC. Translation: CASSLGGLAREQFF.